These 5 T cell receptor beta chains were all obtained from the same sample, sequenced in a study of human T cells and chemical hapten exposure. Time point specified: pre-sensitization, week 0. Stated treatment: therapeutic diphenylcyclopropenone sensitization with weekly scalp DPC. TCRdb re-called the RACE reads with MiXCR, one entry per CDR3 protein. The sample gives 300,000 to 450,000 distinct CDR3 sequences, approximately 5% of which show up once; just over 2.5% is in the top ten. This sample comprised whole blood, obtained in connection with sensitization to the hapten diphenylcyclopropenone (DPC). These receptors were obtained from a woman in her forties or fifties with alopecia areata. Some clones in this sample may be carry-over from other donors' samples.

The rearrangement uses TRBV6-2 or TRBV6-3 and TRBJ2-3; 13 positions agree with TRBD2. The CDR3 extends over 16 amino acids. Trimming at V came to 8 bases and at J to 6 bases, leaving 11 bases not matched to a gene. CDR1 and CDR2 (germline): MNHEY, SVGEGT. CDR3 in amino acids: CASRRLGLAGSDTQYF. The CDR3 bases are TGTGCCAGCCGTAGATTGGGACTAGCGGGATCGGATACGCAGTATTTT.

This clonotype was recorded a few times. This chain joins TRBV20-1 and TRBJ2-1; tentatively, D is TRBD2 (6 bases). Germline CDR1 is DFQATT and CDR2 is SNEGSKA (reference sequence). The CDR3 contains 16 residues. V lost 1 base, J lost 0 bases, and 13 bases lay in between. CDR3 in DNA: TGCAGTGCTAGAGGGGGTAGCGGTAGCTCCTACAATGAGCAGTTCTTC. It is translated as CSARGGSGSSYNEQFF.

Regarding this clonotype: A read error may be the cause here, since a much bigger clone is one base away. The CDR3 protein is CPSSVAETQAYEQYF. The CDR3 DNA is TGTCCCAGCAGCGTAGCAGAAACCCAGGCCTACGAGCAGTACTTC. V usage is TRBV9 and J usage is TRBJ2-7; D gene unclear. CDR1 and CDR2 (germline): SGDLS, YYNGEE. The CDR3 totals 15 residues.

V gene TRBV5-4 combines with J gene TRBJ2-3; no clear D gene. CDR3 length: 15 amino acids. The germline V gene has CDR1 SGHNT and CDR2 YYREEE (reference sequence). The V gene lost 4 bases and the J gene lost 1 base, with 13 bases spanning the gap. Written as DNA, the CDR3 is TGTGCCAGCAGCCCGCGCCCTCTCGGCACAGATACGCAGTATTTT. As protein: CASSPRPLGTDTQYF.

This clonotype was counted between two and nine times. The chain links TRBV12-3 or TRBV12-4 to TRBJ2-5; a possible D gene is TRBD1 (6 bases). The CDR3 spans 13 residues. Trimming took off 8 bases at V and 1 base at J, with 11 bases between the two ends. This CDR3 reads CASSWTVQETQYF. Written as DNA, the CDR3 is TGTGCCAGCTCATGGACAGTCCAAGAGACCCAGTACTTC.